These 7 T cell receptor beta chains came from one sample sequenced in a study of graft-versus-host responses after intestinal transplantation. Here immunoSEQ multiplex PCR was the method, and the copy in TCRdb shows in-frame clones only, minus some. Altogether some 110,000 clones are present, more than 75% being singletons, with the ten largest covering around 0.96%. These TCRs' antigens remain unknown. This material consisted of unstimulated CD4+ T cells sorted from spleen or lymph node cells, taken before intestinal transplant. The receptors shown here come from a human donor who received an intestinal transplant.

This clone has only a few counts. The chain is built from TRBV9 and TRBJ2-1; 12 bases agree with TRBD2. V lost 0 bases and J lost 7; bases outside the gene matches: 8. CDR1 is SGDLS, CDR2 YYNGEE, per germline. The CDR3 spans 17 residues. The CDR3 sequence: CASSVVPASGGANEQFF. Written as DNA, the CDR3 is TGTGCCAGCAGCGTAGTTCCGGCTAGCGGGGGGGCAAATGAGCAGTTCTTC.

This chain connects TRBV11-1 to TRBJ2-5; TRBD1 is a possible D gene (6 bases). Trimming took off 5 bases at V and 9 bases at J, with 25 bases between the two ends. The germline gives CDR1 SGHAT, CDR2 FQDESV (reference sequence). The CDR3 length is 16 residues. The CDR3 DNA follows: TGTGCCAGCAGCCCCTCGATAGGACAGCCCAGTTCGGCCCAGTACTTC. Its translation: CASSPSIGQPSSAQYF.

The chain has TRBV30 and TRBJ2-7; D uncertain. This CDR3 is built from 12 residues. Deletions cut 8 bases from V and 2 bases from J, with 13 bases between. CDR1 GTSNPN and CDR2 SVGIG come from the germline V gene (reference sequence). The CDR3 reads CAGQDGAYEQYF. In nucleotides, the CDR3 is TGTGCCGGCCAAGACGGAGCCTACGAGCAGTACTTC.

This chain links TRBV11-2 with TRBJ2-7; perhaps TRBD1 as D (6 bases). The CDR3 loop spans 15 amino acids. The germline V and J ends were trimmed by 6 bases and 2 bases, with 17 bases remaining between them. Germline assignment: CDR1 SGHAT and CDR2 FQNNGV. CDR3: CASSSGVTGTYEQYF. The CDR3 region has the DNA TGTGCCAGCAGTTCAGGGGTGACAGGCACCTACGAGCAGTACTTC. The whole variable domain, filled in from reference TRBV11-2 and TRBJ2-7, reads EAGVAQSPRYKIIEKRQSVAFWCNPISGHATLYWYQQILGQGPKLLIQFQNNGVVDDSQLPKDRFSAERLKGVDSTLKIQPAKLEDSAVYLCASSSGVTGTYEQYFGPGTRLTVT.

This clone appeared many times. The chain carries TRBV7-9 and TRBJ2-7; D is possibly TRBD1 (6 bases). Germline CDR1 is SEHNR and CDR2 is FQNEAQ (reference sequence). V lost 0 bases and J 6 bases, leaving 15 bases between the germline ends. This CDR3 is 15 amino acids long. CDR3 sequence: CASSLAGTLVSEQYF. CDR3 DNA: TGTGCCAGCAGCTTAGCCGGGACACTTGTGTCCGAGCAGTACTTC.

V is TRBV18 and J is TRBJ1-2; 9 bases line up with TRBD1. Looked up from germline, CDR1 is KGHSH and CDR2 is LQKENI. Trimming removed 3 bases from V and 8 bases from J; junction bases left unmatched: 7. This CDR3 spans 14 amino acids. CDR3 bases: TGTGCCAGCTCACCTTCCGGGACAGGGTTCGGCTACACCTTC. Protein sequence: CASSPSGTGFGYTF.

J is TRBJ2-5 and V is TRBV10-1, with 9 bases that match TRBD1. Germline V CDR1 and CDR2: WNHNN, SYGVQD (reference sequence). The CDR3 is 13 amino acids. The V and J ends lost 4 bases and 4 bases, in that order; junction bases with no gene match: 1. The CDR3 reads CASSADRGETQYF. The CDR3 nucleotides read TGCGCCAGCAGTGCGGACAGGGGAGAGACCCAGTACTTC.